These T cell receptor beta chains were read from a single sample in a study of T cell changes during pregnancy in multiple sclerosis. Libraries were prepared by immunoSEQ multiplex PCR; TCRdb keeps only in-frame clonotypes and omits some of them. The data hold approximately 54,000 clones, with 91% observed a single time. Sequences were derived from peripheral blood, sampled after pregnancy. All receptors derive from a female donor in good health, enrolled as a control in a pregnancy study. CDR3s leave out the opening cysteine and the closing phenylalanine or tryptophan. The order of the fields is clone size, V gene, CDR3 protein. The listing skips clone size in some rows; elsewhere it reads once, few, many or a size class.

clone_size: NA; v_call: TRBV27; cdr3_aa: ASSFGTGGPQY
clone_size: once; v_call: TRBV28; cdr3_aa: ASSETGNTIY
clone_size: NA; v_call: TRBV7-6; cdr3_aa: ASSLTSSSYNEQF
clone_size: NA; v_call: TRBV7-9; cdr3_aa: ASSLTGTGAGNTIY
clone_size: NA; v_call: TRBV27; cdr3_aa: ASSLRGGGNYEQY
clone_size: NA; v_call: TRBV9; cdr3_aa: ASSALPARGHEKLF
clone_size: few; v_call: TRBV6-4; cdr3_aa: ASSAGDTGELF
clone_size: NA; v_call: TRBV27; cdr3_aa: ASRGETGSRGEQF
clone_size: once; v_call: TRBV15; cdr3_aa: ATSPGLAGGEGEQY
clone_size: NA; v_call: TRBV30; cdr3_aa: AWASKWDRAGKTEAF
clone_size: NA; v_call: TRBV19; cdr3_aa: ASSIGLAGGGEQY
clone_size: once; v_call: TRBV30; cdr3_aa: AWCKEGHSTDTQY
clone_size: NA; v_call: TRBV5-1; cdr3_aa: ASSPGQGGTEAF
clone_size: NA; v_call: TRBV28; cdr3_aa: ASSHDRGRVNSPLH
clone_size: NA; v_call: TRBV7-2; cdr3_aa: ASSLESRTIYGYT
clone_size: NA; v_call: TRBV27; cdr3_aa: ASSPWPRTGQTSYEQY
clone_size: NA; v_call: TRBV7-9; cdr3_aa: ASSFTANTGELF
clone_size: NA; v_call: TRBV9; cdr3_aa: ASSVGGTAKYEQY
clone_size: NA; v_call: TRBV2; cdr3_aa: ASRDRDLWPQH
clone_size: once; v_call: TRBV7-2; cdr3_aa: ASSLDRNTGELF
clone_size: NA; v_call: TRBV4-1; cdr3_aa: ASSQVGQGNAGELF
clone_size: NA; v_call: TRBV19; cdr3_aa: ASSIQGNNSPLH
clone_size: NA; v_call: TRBV6-5; cdr3_aa: ASTESGIRNSPLH
clone_size: NA; v_call: TRBV9; cdr3_aa: ASSPRSMTTSPPETQY
clone_size: NA; v_call: TRBV4-2; cdr3_aa: ASSQARRSSGNTIY
clone_size: NA; v_call: TRBV5-1; cdr3_aa: ASSTGTSGVQETQY